The rows below give T cell receptor beta chains drawn from one sample of a study of shared clonotypes between healthy human individuals. Measured with immunoSEQ multiplex PCR; TCRdb has only the in-frame clones, and not every one. In the table there are a few million clones, approximately 96% of which are singletons. The sample consisted of naive CD4+ T cells sorted from blood. These receptors all come from a man between 18 and 29 years old in good health. CDR3s include the opening cysteine and the closing phenylalanine or tryptophan. The D gene is left open where the match is weak. Rows may omit the clone size; those that give it use once, few, many or a size class.

cdr3_aa cdr3_nt j_call clone_size d_call v_call
CASSPTRRQYTDTQYF TGTGCCAGCAGCCCTACCAGGAGACAGTACACAGATACGCAGTATTTT TRBJ2-3 . . TRBV7-2
CASKNPWREDTIYF TGTGCCAGCAAAAACCCGTGGAGAGAGGACACCATATATTTT TRBJ1-3 . . TRBV7-6
CASSWGGAGSGANVLTF TGTGCCAGCAGCTGGGGCGGGGCAGGGTCTGGGGCCAACGTCCTGACTTTC TRBJ2-6 . . TRBV5-6
CASSVVLSGDTQYF TGTGCCAGCAGCGTAGTCCTCTCCGGCGATACGCAGTATTTT TRBJ2-3 . . TRBV9
CASSPFPQNEQFF TGCGCCAGCAGCCCCTTCCCCCAGAATGAGCAGTTCTTC TRBJ2-1 . . TRBV5-1
CASSYGVARTEELFF TGTGCCAGCAGTTACGGTGTGGCTCGAACGGAGGAGCTGTTTTTT TRBJ2-2 . . TRBV6-6
CASSLELFRGPDGYTF TGTGCCAGCAGCTTAGAATTGTTCAGGGGGCCCGACGGCTACACCTTC TRBJ1-2 . TRBD1 TRBV7-2
CASSLYGGSVYEQYF TGCGCCAGCAGCTTGTATGGCGGGAGTGTGTACGAGCAGTACTTC TRBJ2-7 . TRBD2 TRBV5-1
CASSLGQGADTQYF TGCGCCAGCAGCTTAGGACAGGGAGCAGATACGCAGTATTTT TRBJ2-3 . TRBD1 TRBV5-1
CSVGVSGARTNEKLFF TGCAGCGTTGGAGTATCAGGGGCGCGGACTAATGAAAAACTGTTTTTT TRBJ1-4 . . TRBV29-1
CASGFTRDRGNTIYF TGTGCCAGCGGCTTCACCCGGGACAGGGGAAACACCATATATTTT TRBJ1-3 . TRBD1 TRBV25-1
CASSTTYEQYF TGTGCCAGCAGTACCACCTACGAGCAGTACTTC TRBJ2-7 . . TRBV6-6
CASSSPGVLNSPLHF TGTGCCAGCAGCAGCCCAGGGGTACTAAATTCACCCCTCCACTTT TRBJ1-6 . . TRBV5-6
CASSSRASSYEQYF TGTGCCAGCAGTTCCAGGGCGAGCTCCTACGAGCAGTACTTC TRBJ2-7 . . TRBV6-5
CASSSPPMETQYF TGTGCCAGCAGTTCGCCACCTATGGAGACCCAGTACTTC TRBJ2-5 . . TRBV5-5
CASSPLSGQETQYF TGTGCCAGCTCACCACTTTCCGGACAAGAGACCCAGTACTTC TRBJ2-5 . . TRBV18
CASSRGRNTEAFF TGTGCCAGCAGCCGAGGGAGGAACACTGAAGCTTTCTTT TRBJ1-1 . . TRBV2
CASNHPDTEAFF TGTGCCAGCAACCATCCGGACACTGAAGCTTTCTTT TRBJ1-1 . . TRBV6-6
CASSYAGTAYGYTF TGTGCCAGCAGCTATGCCGGGACCGCCTATGGCTACACCTTC TRBJ1-2 . . TRBV5-4
CAWSTGQGIKTPPLHF TGTGCCTGGAGTACCGGACAGGGGATAAAGACGCCACCCCTCCACTTT TRBJ1-6 . TRBD1 TRBV30
CSVYDSTYEQYF TGCAGCGTTTACGACAGTACCTACGAGCAGTACTTC TRBJ2-7 . . TRBV29-1
CASIGQSYGYTF TGTGCCAGCATCGGACAGTCCTATGGCTACACCTTC TRBJ1-2 once . TRBV6-1
CASSLPTDTQYF TGCGCCAGCAGCCTTCCCACGGATACGCAGTATTTT TRBJ2-3 . . TRBV5-1
CAWLGLDRGGYTF TGTGCCTGGCTGGGGCTGGACAGGGGCGGCTACACCTTC TRBJ1-2 . TRBD1 TRBV30
CASSTTNPYEQYF TGTGCCAGCAGCACAACCAACCCCTACGAGCAGTACTTC TRBJ2-7 . . TRBV7-2
CASSLSWTLTGELFF TGTGCCAGCAGTTTATCTTGGACACTAACCGGGGAGCTGTTTTTT TRBJ2-2 . . TRBV27
CAWSVNRGSKNEQYF TGTGCCTGGAGTGTAAACAGGGGGTCTAAAAACGAGCAGTACTTC TRBJ2-7 . TRBD1 TRBV30
CASSPEGTSNQPQHF TGTGCCAGCAGCCCTGAGGGTACCAGCAATCAGCCCCAGCATTTT TRBJ1-5 . . TRBV5-8
CASSSPDIWTGDDEKLFF TGTGCCAGCAGCTCACCCGATATTTGGACAGGGGACGATGAAAAACTGTTTTTT TRBJ1-4 . TRBD1 TRBV7-8
CASSSDLRETQYF TGTGCCAGCAGTTCGGACCTACGAGAGACCCAGTACTTC TRBJ2-5 . . TRBV28
CASSSPLGEASTDTQYF TGTGCCAGCAGCTCCCCATTGGGGGAGGCTAGCACAGATACGCAGTATTTT TRBJ2-3 . . TRBV7-6
CASSQEGSGWFLFF TGCGCCAGCAGCCAAGAGGGTAGCGGATGGTTCCTGTTTTTT TRBJ2-2 . . TRBV4-3
CSVGTSGSTNTGELFF TGCAGCGTGGGGACTAGCGGGAGTACAAACACCGGGGAGCTGTTTTTT TRBJ2-2 . TRBD2 TRBV29-1
CAISAGNYGYTF TGTGCCATCAGTGCGGGTAACTATGGCTACACCTTC TRBJ1-2 . . TRBV10-3
CASSWEGRGSITEAFF TGCGCCAGCAGTTGGGAAGGCAGGGGATCGATCACTGAAGCTTTCTTT TRBJ1-1 . . TRBV5-1
CASSLARTGAYEQYF TGTGCCAGCAGCTTGGCTAGGACAGGGGCCTACGAGCAGTACTTC TRBJ2-7 . TRBD1 TRBV5-4
CASSLTGTVATEQFF TGTGCCAGCAGCTTAACCGGGACAGTGGCCACTGAGCAGTTCTTC TRBJ2-1 . TRBD1 TRBV5-5
CASSLLWLVVSPGELFF TGTGCCAGCTCGCTTTTATGGCTAGTGGTAAGTCCCGGGGAGCTGTTTTTT TRBJ2-2 . . TRBV18
CATKPGLAGGPSYEQYF TGTGCCACAAAACCGGGACTAGCGGGGGGGCCCTCCTACGAGCAGTACTTC TRBJ2-7 . TRBD2 TRBV2
CASSRDRDQPQHF TGTGCCAGCAGTAGGGACAGGGATCAGCCCCAGCATTTT TRBJ1-5 . TRBD1 TRBV6-1
CASSLRENTGELFF TGTGCCAGCAGTTTACGAGAGAACACCGGGGAGCTGTTTTTT TRBJ2-2 . . TRBV27
CASWGASSTETQYF TGCGCCAGCTGGGGGGCATCATCGACGGAGACCCAGTACTTC TRBJ2-5 . . TRBV10-2
CASSGQGISYEQYF TGCGCCAGCAGTGGACAGGGGATCTCCTACGAGCAGTACTTC TRBJ2-7 . TRBD1 TRBV5-1
CASSFGSGGPQETQYF TGCGCCAGCAGCTTCGGTAGCGGGGGGCCGCAAGAGACCCAGTACTTC TRBJ2-5 . TRBD2 TRBV5-1
CASSFGRRETQYF TGTGCCAGCAGCTTCGGACGAAGGGAGACCCAGTACTTC TRBJ2-5 . . TRBV7-2
CASSPGLSDTQYF TGCGCCAGCAGCCCTGGCCTTTCGGATACGCAGTATTTT TRBJ2-3 . . TRBV4-3
CASSPGLAGGQETQYF TGCGCCAGCAGCCCGGGACTAGCGGGAGGGCAGGAGACCCAGTACTTC TRBJ2-5 . TRBD2 TRBV5-1
CASSEQFSGNTIYF TGCGCCAGCAGTGAGCAGTTCTCTGGAAACACCATATATTTT TRBJ1-3 . . TRBV10-2
CASWRERGETQYF TGCGCCAGCTGGCGGGAGCGGGGAGAGACCCAGTACTTC TRBJ2-5 . TRBD2 TRBV10-2
CASEPQGRGTEAFF TGTGCCAGCGAACCCCAGGGAAGGGGGACTGAAGCTTTCTTT TRBJ1-1 . . TRBV2
CASSLQRDYNEQFF TGCGCCAGCAGCTTGCAGCGGGACTACAATGAGCAGTTCTTC TRBJ2-1 . TRBD2 TRBV5-1
CASRSNGGSTDTQYF TGTGCCAGCAGGAGTAACGGGGGAAGCACAGATACGCAGTATTTT TRBJ2-3 . . TRBV6-5
CASSPTSPRESYEQYF TGTGCCAGCTCACCCACCTCTCCGCGGGAGTCCTACGAGCAGTACTTC TRBJ2-7 . TRBD2 TRBV18
CASMREINEKLFF TGTGCCAGCATGAGGGAGATAAATGAAAAACTGTTTTTT TRBJ1-4 . . TRBV2
CASSLSGSLRGHWNEKLFF TGTGCCAGCAGCTTAAGCGGGTCCCTTAGGGGACATTGGAATGAAAAACTGTTTTTT TRBJ1-4 . . TRBV7-9
CASSVDLWSGGNEQYF TGTGCCAGCAGCGTAGATTTGTGGAGTGGGGGAAACGAGCAGTACTTC TRBJ2-7 . . TRBV9
CASSVEADYNEKLFF TGTGCCAGCAGCGTAGAGGCAGATTATAATGAAAAACTGTTTTTT TRBJ1-4 once . TRBV9
CAISEMGEAFF TGTGCCATCAGTGAGATGGGGGAAGCTTTCTTT TRBJ1-1 . . TRBV10-3
CASSLEVASPEAQYF TGTGCCAGCAGCTTGGAGGTTGCTAGCCCAGAGGCCCAGTACTTC TRBJ2-5 . . TRBV5-4
CASSRDRSRSGNTIYF TGTGCCAGCAGCCGGGACAGGTCACGCTCTGGAAACACCATATATTTT TRBJ1-3 . TRBD1 TRBV5-6